This T cell receptor beta chain was profiled in a study of identical twins. As regards this clonotype: The antigen is not known.

Study-wide results and limits: Rather than following the same donors, the conclusions depended on cross-sectional statistical analysis. Clonotypes of the beta chain that were abundant in cord blood carried fewer insertions (memory repertoires showed none).

Through template switching, a universal primer site was introduced, and the cDNA contained unique molecular identifiers. TCRdb analysed the 5' RACE reads with MiXCR anew, one entry per CDR3 protein. The sample holds 450,000 to 650,000 distinct CDR3 sequences, around 15% seen once. The CDR3 extends over 14 amino acids. Germline V gene lookup returns CDR1 SGHDT and CDR2 YYEEEE. The V gene end was trimmed by 5 bases and the J gene end by 2 bases; junction bases not matched to a gene: 4. This sample also belongs to another study, concerning yellow fever vaccine responses in identical twins.

The V gene is TRBV5-6, the J gene TRBJ2-7; 10 bases map to TRBD2. This TCR derives from a woman in her late teens or twenties in good health. Sample: CD4+ T cells sorted from blood. CDR3 sequence (DNA): TGTGCCAGCAGAACCGGACTAGCGGCCTACGAGCAGTACTTC. Its protein product is CASRTGLAAYEQYF.